This entry lists 7 T cell receptor beta chains sequenced from one sample in a study of CD4 T cells in relation to SARS-CoV-2 and coronaviruses. Profiled with immunoSEQ multiplex PCR; TCRdb holds only in-frame clones, not every one. The repertoire holds 20,000 to 25,000 clones, with approximately 82% as singletons. The unexposed donors gave CD4+ T cells in 2011-2018, prior to COVID-19. Isolation of CD4+ T cells took place after 10 days in culture. Their target antigens are unknown. Sequenced: CD4+ T cells from PBMCs, cultured in vitro. Source of these receptors: a human donor in good health.

The CDR3 reads CASRGVIPEAFF. The CDR3 DNA is TGTGCCAGCCGCGGGGTGATACCTGAAGCTTTCTTT. V usage is TRBV6-5 and J usage is TRBJ1-1, with D unclear. Trimming cost V 8 bases and J 6 bases, with 13 bases left between them. Looked up from germline, CDR1 is MNHEY and CDR2 is SVGAGI. CDR3 length equals 12 residues.

The V and J genes are TRBV10-1 and TRBJ2-3, with D perhaps matching TRBD2 (6 bases). Between the trimmed V and J ends, which lost 0 bases and 1 base, there was a span of 14 bases. The CDR3 contains 17 residues. Germline values: CDR1 WNHNN, CDR2 SYGVQD (reference sequence). In nucleotides, the CDR3 is TGCGCCAGCAGTGAGTCGCCTCCGGGAGTCGGCACAGATACGCAGTATTTT. It specifies CASSESPPGVGTDTQYF.

This clone is medium-sized (0.01 to 0.1%) by share. This chain joins TRBV27 and TRBJ1-2, with unresolved D. Germline V gene data show CDR1 as MNHEY and CDR2 as SMNVEV (reference sequence). The CDR3 spans 13 residues. The V gene lost 8 bases and the J gene lost 3 bases, with 13 bases spanning the gap. The CDR3: CASPLYGDYGYTF. As DNA, the CDR3 is TGTGCCAGCCCTCTATACGGGGACTATGGCTACACCTTC.

This clone showed up just a few times. The chain recombines TRBV7-9 with TRBJ2-7, with D maybe TRBD1 (6 bases). Germline V gives CDR1 SEHNR, CDR2 FQNEAQ (reference sequence). The V end was cut by 0 bases, the J end by 5 bases, with 11 bases between. The CDR3 is made up of 14 amino acids. The chain's CDR3 is CASSLATGFDEQYF. CDR3 nucleotide sequence: TGTGCCAGCAGCTTAGCCACAGGGTTCGACGAGCAGTACTTC.

V usage is TRBV6-6 and J usage is TRBJ2-1, with D uncertain. CDR1 MNHNY and CDR2 SVGAGI come from the germline V gene (reference sequence). The CDR3 consists of 14 residues. Trimming took off 5 bases at V and 6 bases at J, with 14 bases between the two ends. CDR3 loop: CASSHRNFGNEQFF. The DNA of the CDR3 is TGTGCCAGCAGTCATAGGAATTTTGGCAATGAGCAGTTCTTC.

The chain combines TRBV5-1 with TRBJ2-2; 7 nucleotides line up with TRBD2. This CDR3 is 13 amino acids long. Trimming took 4 bases from V and 7 from J; bases not matched to a gene: 4. Per the germline V gene, CDR1 is SGHRS and CDR2 is YFSETQ. The CDR3 nucleotides are TGCGCCAGCAGCCTCAGGGAGGGCGGGGAGCTGTTTTTT. It translates to CASSLREGGELFF.

This clone was counted between two and nine times. The rearrangement links TRBV5-1 to TRBJ2-1; 8 bases fit TRBD2. V shed 1 base, J shed 7 bases, and the junction held 7 bases outside the gene matches. The CDR3 sequence is 15 residues long. From germline, CDR1 is SGHRS and CDR2 YFSETQ. The CDR3 loop is CASSLWAGGGNEQFF. For the CDR3, the DNA is TGCGCCAGCAGCTTGTGGGCGGGAGGTGGGAATGAGCAGTTCTTC.